The T cell receptor (beta chain) under discussion was sequenced for a study of T cell repertoires in cytomegalovirus infection. The overall study: Public TCR beta signature analysis indicated the presence of both CMV infection and matching HLA type.

This clonotype was found a few times. Its matching antigen is unknown. CDR1 is GTSNPN, CDR2 SVGIG, per germline (reference sequence). The CDR3 sequence is 14 residues long. V lost 0 bases, J lost 5 bases, and 13 bases lay in between. A single record per CDR3 protein comes from TCRdb applying MiXCR to the reads. The profile covers some 310,000 distinct CDR3 sequences, with roughly 25% appearing a single time and more than 10% taken by the ten largest. Findings of the study overall: The cumulative frequency of public TCR beta families distinguished individuals who carried CMV together with the relevant HLA.

The V and J genes are TRBV30 and TRBJ1-2; D gene uncertain. The sequence was collected from a human donor in good health (CMV status not recorded). Some clones in this sample may be carry-over from other donors' samples. The sequencing used cultured PBMCs, collected from culture after CMV antigen stimulation. The CDR3 sequence: CAWSVRRGFYGYTF. CDR3 coding DNA: TGTGCCTGGAGTGTACGCCGGGGTTTTTATGGCTACACCTTC. The full variable domain, its missing parts supplied by reference TRBV30 and TRBJ1-2, is SQTIHQWPATLVQPVGSPLSLECTVEGTSNPNLYWYRQAAGRGLQLLFYSVGIGQISSEVPQNLSASRPQDRQFILSSKKLLLSDSGFYLCAWSVRRGFYGYTFGSGTRLTVV.